This TCR beta chain was documented in a study of T cells in Graves' hyperthyroidism and ophthalmopathy. Study background: Before treatment of any kind, peripheral blood was taken at initial diagnosis.

Germline values: CDR1 SEHNR, CDR2 FQNEAQ (reference sequence). This CDR3 spans 18 amino acids. V lost 4 bases to trimming and J lost 0 bases; unmatched junction nucleotides: 12. Study-level points and caveats: The majority of expanded thyroid clonotypes above 0.001 also appeared in blood.

Amplification of TCR beta CDR3 regions was performed using RNA transcripts as template. Using the HTBI primer set, a first-round RT-PCR was run on the TCR CDR3. TCRdb recomputed calls from the multiplex PCR reads with MiXCR, one row per CDR3 protein. This sample carries 250,000 to 300,000 distinct CDR3 sequences, 13% of them seen once, and the ten largest clones take about 8%. The table lists this clonotype with many counts. The antigen remains undetermined. The chain recombines TRBV7-9 with TRBJ1-3, with TRBD1 matching 7 bases. Material: blood. The receptor was derived from a woman under 40 with Graves' hyperthyroidism that later progressed to Graves' ophthalmopathy. Here the CDR3 DNA reads TGTGCCAGCAGCTCCAGTCCCGGGACAGAGATCTCTGGAAACACCATATATTTT. It codes for CASSSSPGTEISGNTIYF.